This T cell receptor beta chain was documented in a study of response to subunit inactivated influenza vaccine. Findings and caveats of the study: It was the authors' suggestion that each seasonal influenza vaccination recruits few new T cells.

Remarks on this clonotype: What it binds is unknown.

Each CDR3 protein gets one entry after TCRdb re-called the RT-PCR reads with MiXCR. Of about 180,000 distinct CDR3 sequences in the sample, about a tenth were seen once. This CDR3 spans 13 amino acids. Germline V gene sequence: CDR1 GTSNPN, CDR2 SVGIG (reference sequence). Trimming removed 2 bases from V and 5 bases from J, with 13 bases in between. Sequenced material: non-naive T cells sorted from PBMCs, taken on the day of vaccination. This TCR was sampled from a man in his fifties who received an inactivated influenza vaccine. The chain is built from TRBV30 and TRBJ2-7; D call uncertain. The CDR3 reads CAWSTLRNDEQYF. CDR3 nucleotides: TGTGCCTGGAGTACCCTAAGGAACGACGAGCAGTACTTC.